Listed here is a single T cell receptor (beta chain). The entry originates in a study of blood T cell repertoires in COVID-19. As for the study in general: Sources were T cells, B-cell-depleted T cells, or PBMCs; the material itself was cDNA or gDNA.

This CDR3 comprises 17 residues. The germline V gene has CDR1 SGHTA and CDR2 FQGNSA. J lost 2 bases, V lost 4 bases, and 10 bases had no gene match. Seattle patients were enrolled during active infection and followed longitudinally. Authors' data handling: How many nucleated cells were present was estimated from reference gene primer amplification. The assay was immunoSEQ multiplex PCR, and TCRdb's table has in-frame clones only and misses some. V and J calls and clone size come straight from that table; D and trimming were deduced from the DNA. The sample has some 260,000 clones; around 89% are singletons.

The sequence derives from a woman aged 25 to 45 with COVID-19, enrolled during active disease. The chain combines TRBV7-2 with TRBJ1-5, with TRBD1 matching over 8 bases. Sequenced: peripheral blood. CDR3 in DNA: TGTGCCAGCAGCTCCTTCGCCGGACAGGGTGGCAATCAGCCCCAGCATTTT. Protein product: CASSSFAGQGGNQPQHF. Together with reference TRBV7-2 and TRBJ1-5, the CDR3 gives the full variable domain: GAGVSQSPSNKVTEKGKDVELRCDPISGHTALYWYRQSLGQGLEFLIYFQGNSAPDKSGLPSDRFSAERTGGSVSTLTIQRTQQEDSAVYLCASSSFAGQGGNQPQHFGDGTRLSIL.